The rows below give T cell receptor beta chains drawn from one sample of a study of cytomegalovirus exposure and HLA in healthy donors. The table came from immunoSEQ multiplex PCR; TCRdb's copy has only in-frame clones and leaves some out. The sample comprises about 100,000 clones, about 80% of which are singletons, and about 6.6% rests with the top ten. The specimen sequenced was PBMCs. The receptors were sampled from a man aged 40-50 years in good health and CMV-seropositive. CDR3s include the opening cysteine and the closing phenylalanine or tryptophan. Each record gives: V gene, J gene, clone size, D gene, CDR3 DNA, CDR3 protein. The D gene is left open where the match is weak. Expanded clones get a size class; other rows say once, few or many, or leave the size out.

V gene: TRBV2
J gene: TRBJ1-5
clone size: few
D gene: .
CDR3 DNA: TGTGCCAGCAGTGTAGGGGGATCCGGCAATCAGCCCCAGCATTTT
CDR3 protein: CASSVGGSGNQPQHF

V gene: TRBV9
J gene: TRBJ2-5
clone size: .
D gene: .
CDR3 DNA: TGTGCCAGCAGCACGGACACAAAAGAGACCCAGTACTTC
CDR3 protein: CASSTDTKETQYF

V gene: TRBV12-5
J gene: TRBJ1-1
clone size: .
D gene: TRBD1
CDR3 DNA: TGTGCTAGTGGCTCAGGGGGAAGCACTGAAGCTTTCTTT
CDR3 protein: CASGSGGSTEAFF

V gene: TRBV14
J gene: TRBJ2-2
clone size: once
D gene: .
CDR3 DNA: TGTGCCAGCAGCCAAACAACTAGAGTTGGGGCCGGGGAGCTGTTTTTT
CDR3 protein: CASSQTTRVGAGELFF

V gene: TRBV5-1
J gene: TRBJ2-5
clone size: .
D gene: .
CDR3 DNA: TGCGCCAGCAGCTTGCGCGGGGTCGGGGAGACCCAGTACTTC
CDR3 protein: CASSLRGVGETQYF

V gene: TRBV7-3
J gene: TRBJ2-3
clone size: .
D gene: TRBD2
CDR3 DNA: TGTGCCAGCAGCTTTCGGGGGGGGCCATCAGATACGCAGTATTTT
CDR3 protein: CASSFRGGPSDTQYF

V gene: TRBV9
J gene: TRBJ2-2
clone size: .
D gene: .
CDR3 DNA: TGTGCCAGCAGCGTAGCCGTACAGGGCACCGGGGAGCTGTTTTTT
CDR3 protein: CASSVAVQGTGELFF

V gene: TRBV28
J gene: TRBJ1-1
clone size: .
D gene: TRBD1
CDR3 DNA: TGTGCCAGCAGTTTACCGCGGACAGGGATCAAGGCTTTCTTT
CDR3 protein: CASSLPRTGIKAFF

V gene: TRBV13
J gene: TRBJ2-7
clone size: .
D gene: TRBD2
CDR3 DNA: TGTGCCAGCAGCTTAACTAGCGGGAGGGCGTACGAGCAGTACTTC
CDR3 protein: CASSLTSGRAYEQYF

V gene: TRBV6-4
J gene: TRBJ2-7
clone size: .
D gene: TRBD1
CDR3 DNA: TGTGCCAGCAGTGACTTGATGGCTGGGGGTCAGGGGGCCGTGGAGCAGTACTTC
CDR3 protein: CASSDLMAGGQGAVEQYF

V gene: TRBV27
J gene: TRBJ2-7
clone size: .
D gene: .
CDR3 DNA: TGTGCCAGCAGTTTAGTGGGAGGAGGTTGCGAGCAGTACTTC
CDR3 protein: CASSLVGGGCEQYF

V gene: TRBV5-1
J gene: TRBJ2-2
clone size: .
D gene: TRBD2
CDR3 DNA: TGCGCCAGCAGCTTGGGACTAGCGGGGGTATATACCGGGGAGCTGTTTTTT
CDR3 protein: CASSLGLAGVYTGELFF

V gene: TRBV9
J gene: TRBJ2-1
clone size: few
D gene: TRBD2
CDR3 DNA: TGTGCCAGCAGCCCCCGGACTAGCAATGAGCAGTTCTTC
CDR3 protein: CASSPRTSNEQFF

V gene: TRBV6-1
J gene: TRBJ1-6
clone size: .
D gene: .
CDR3 DNA: TGTGCCAGCCGTCAGTATAATTCACCCCTCCACTTT
CDR3 protein: CASRQYNSPLHF

V gene: TRBV7-2
J gene: TRBJ1-1
clone size: .
D gene: .
CDR3 DNA: TGTGCCAGCAGCTTAGGCCTATCGAACACTGAAGCTTTCTTT
CDR3 protein: CASSLGLSNTEAFF

V gene: TRBV7-2
J gene: TRBJ1-4
clone size: .
D gene: .
CDR3 DNA: TGTGCCAGCAGCTTGGGCAGTACTAATGAAAAACTGTTTTTT
CDR3 protein: CASSLGSTNEKLFF

V gene: TRBV5-1
J gene: TRBJ2-2
clone size: few
D gene: .
CDR3 DNA: TGCGCCAGCAGCCCGTTCGGCGGGGAGCTGTTTTTT
CDR3 protein: CASSPFGGELFF

V gene: TRBV7-2
J gene: TRBJ2-5
clone size: .
D gene: TRBD2
CDR3 DNA: TGTGCCAGCAGCCCCGCGGTAGCGGGGGGCCAAGAGACCCAGTACTTC
CDR3 protein: CASSPAVAGGQETQYF

V gene: TRBV25-1
J gene: TRBJ2-5
clone size: .
D gene: .
CDR3 DNA: TGTGCCAGCAGTGCGGTCAGGCTGTACCAAGAGACCCAGTACTTC
CDR3 protein: CASSAVRLYQETQYF

V gene: TRBV25-1
J gene: TRBJ1-6
clone size: once
D gene: TRBD1
CDR3 DNA: TGTGCCAGCATAAGGACAGGGGATACTAATTCACCCCTCCACTTT
CDR3 protein: CASIRTGDTNSPLHF

V gene: TRBV29-1
J gene: TRBJ2-1
clone size: few
D gene: .
CDR3 DNA: TGCAGCGTTGTTAGGGGCTTCGGCAATGAGCAGTTCTTC
CDR3 protein: CSVVRGFGNEQFF

V gene: TRBV9
J gene: TRBJ1-3
clone size: .
D gene: TRBD1
CDR3 DNA: TGTGCCAGCAGTCCCCGCGGGGGACAGGGCTCTGGAAACACCATATATTTT
CDR3 protein: CASSPRGGQGSGNTIYF

V gene: TRBV19
J gene: TRBJ1-2
clone size: .
D gene: .
CDR3 DNA: TGTGCCAGTAGTATACTCATGGACAGCCCGGGAGGCTACACCTTC
CDR3 protein: CASSILMDSPGGYTF

V gene: TRBV6-6
J gene: TRBJ2-3
clone size: .
D gene: .
CDR3 DNA: TGTGCCAGCAGTTACGGTAGTTCAGGCACGCAGTATTTT
CDR3 protein: CASSYGSSGTQYF

V gene: TRBV6-5
J gene: TRBJ1-4
clone size: .
D gene: TRBD1
CDR3 DNA: TGTGCCAGCAGTCCGACAGGGAGGACTAATGAAAAACTGTTTTTT
CDR3 protein: CASSPTGRTNEKLFF

V gene: TRBV25-1
J gene: TRBJ1-6
clone size: .
D gene: .
CDR3 DNA: TGTGCCAGCAGTGAAATAGACAGTCATTCACCCCTCCACTTT
CDR3 protein: CASSEIDSHSPLHF

V gene: TRBV5-1
J gene: TRBJ2-6
clone size: .
D gene: .
CDR3 DNA: TGCGCCAGCAGCTTGGCGCCAGGAGGGTTGAGCTCTGGGGCCAACGTCCTGACTTTC
CDR3 protein: CASSLAPGGLSSGANVLTF

V gene: TRBV7-8
J gene: TRBJ1-5
clone size: .
D gene: .
CDR3 DNA: TGTGCCAGCAGCTTTCACTCAGGGTCCAATCAGCCCCAGCATTTT
CDR3 protein: CASSFHSGSNQPQHF

V gene: TRBV5-1
J gene: TRBJ1-6
clone size: .
D gene: TRBD1
CDR3 DNA: TGCGCCAGCAGCTTGGGGAGGACAGGGGATGGGAATTCACCCCTCCACTTT
CDR3 protein: CASSLGRTGDGNSPLHF

V gene: TRBV19
J gene: TRBJ2-7
clone size: .
D gene: .
CDR3 DNA: TGTGCCAGTAGTATAGAATTCGGGTCTGAGCAGTACTTC
CDR3 protein: CASSIEFGSEQYF

V gene: TRBV6-4
J gene: TRBJ1-1
clone size: .
D gene: .
CDR3 DNA: TGTGCCAGCAGTGTAGGGGTGAACACTGAAGCTTTCTTT
CDR3 protein: CASSVGVNTEAFF

V gene: TRBV19
J gene: TRBJ2-3
clone size: .
D gene: .
CDR3 DNA: TGTGCCAGTAGTATCACTCCTCGCTCTCCGCAGTATTTT
CDR3 protein: CASSITPRSPQYF

V gene: TRBV11-3
J gene: TRBJ2-1
clone size: .
D gene: .
CDR3 DNA: TGTGCCAGCAGCTTAGAAATCACGGGGGACCCTAGATACAATGAGCAGTTCTTC
CDR3 protein: CASSLEITGDPRYNEQFF

V gene: TRBV10-3
J gene: TRBJ1-1
clone size: .
D gene: TRBD1
CDR3 DNA: TGTGCCATCAGCGAACCGGGACAGTCATTTGAAGCTTTCTTT
CDR3 protein: CAISEPGQSFEAFF

V gene: TRBV5-1
J gene: TRBJ2-3
clone size: .
D gene: .
CDR3 DNA: TGCGCCAGCAGCCGCTTGGGGGGAGGGGGACTAAACACAGATACGCAGTATTTT
CDR3 protein: CASSRLGGGGLNTDTQYF

V gene: TRBV20-1
J gene: TRBJ2-7
clone size: .
D gene: .
CDR3 DNA: TGCAGTGCCGAAGAGTCCTACGAGCAGTACTTC
CDR3 protein: CSAEESYEQYF

V gene: TRBV9
J gene: TRBJ1-5
clone size: .
D gene: .
CDR3 DNA: TGTGCCAGCAGCGAGTCAGTGGGCAATCAGCCCCAGCATTTT
CDR3 protein: CASSESVGNQPQHF

V gene: TRBV4-3
J gene: TRBJ1-4
clone size: .
D gene: TRBD1
CDR3 DNA: TGCGCCAGCAGCCAGCGAACCGGACAGGGGATGAGGGCTAATGAAAAACTGTTTTTT
CDR3 protein: CASSQRTGQGMRANEKLFF

V gene: TRBV23-1
J gene: TRBJ1-1
clone size: few
D gene: .
CDR3 DNA: TGCGCCAGCAGTCAATCAGGCAGGGGCCATGGAGCTTTCTTT
CDR3 protein: CASSQSGRGHGAFF

V gene: TRBV11-2
J gene: TRBJ1-4
clone size: .
D gene: .
CDR3 DNA: TGTGCCAGCAGCTTAGTCATGCAGGGCGCAAAACTGTTTTTT
CDR3 protein: CASSLVMQGAKLFF

V gene: TRBV6-5
J gene: TRBJ2-3
clone size: .
D gene: TRBD2
CDR3 DNA: TGTGCCAGCCCTAACGGCGGGAGGAACACAGATACGCAGTATTTT
CDR3 protein: CASPNGGRNTDTQYF

V gene: TRBV29-1
J gene: TRBJ2-3
clone size: .
D gene: TRBD1
CDR3 DNA: TGCAGCGTGGACAGGGTAGAAGATACGCAGTATTTT
CDR3 protein: CSVDRVEDTQYF

V gene: TRBV19
J gene: TRBJ2-6
clone size: .
D gene: TRBD1
CDR3 DNA: TGTGCCAGTAGTAGGGACAGGGGGCCTGGGGCCAACGTCCTGACTTTC
CDR3 protein: CASSRDRGPGANVLTF

V gene: TRBV5-4
J gene: TRBJ2-7
clone size: .
D gene: .
CDR3 DNA: TGTGCCAGCAGCGGACGACTAGTCGGGGGTTGCGAGCAGTACTTC
CDR3 protein: CASSGRLVGGCEQYF

V gene: TRBV7-9
J gene: TRBJ2-1
clone size: .
D gene: .
CDR3 DNA: TGTTCCAGCAGCTCCAACTACAATGAGCAGTTCTTC
CDR3 protein: CSSSSNYNEQFF

V gene: TRBV5-5
J gene: TRBJ1-2
clone size: .
D gene: .
CDR3 DNA: TGTGCCAGCAGCAACAGGGTAGCTAACTATGGCTACACCTTC
CDR3 protein: CASSNRVANYGYTF

V gene: TRBV5-1
J gene: TRBJ1-2
clone size: .
D gene: .
CDR3 DNA: TGCGCCAGCAGCGCCGCCGGCTATGGCTACACCTTC
CDR3 protein: CASSAAGYGYTF

V gene: TRBV28
J gene: TRBJ2-7
clone size: .
D gene: TRBD2
CDR3 DNA: TGTGCCAGCAGTTCGGGATCCCTAGCGGGTATCTACGAGCAGTACTTC
CDR3 protein: CASSSGSLAGIYEQYF

V gene: TRBV7-2
J gene: TRBJ2-7
clone size: .
D gene: TRBD1
CDR3 DNA: TGTGCCAGCAGCCAAGGGGGACAGATCTTATACTACGAGCAGTACTTC
CDR3 protein: CASSQGGQILYYEQYF

V gene: TRBV27
J gene: TRBJ2-1
clone size: .
D gene: TRBD2
CDR3 DNA: TGTGCCAGCAGTTTGGGACTAGCGGGAGCCGCTGAGCAGTTCTTC
CDR3 protein: CASSLGLAGAAEQFF

V gene: TRBV9
J gene: TRBJ2-2
clone size: few
D gene: .
CDR3 DNA: TGTGCCAGCAGCGTAGGCTGGAGCGAAGGGGAGCTGTTTTTT
CDR3 protein: CASSVGWSEGELFF